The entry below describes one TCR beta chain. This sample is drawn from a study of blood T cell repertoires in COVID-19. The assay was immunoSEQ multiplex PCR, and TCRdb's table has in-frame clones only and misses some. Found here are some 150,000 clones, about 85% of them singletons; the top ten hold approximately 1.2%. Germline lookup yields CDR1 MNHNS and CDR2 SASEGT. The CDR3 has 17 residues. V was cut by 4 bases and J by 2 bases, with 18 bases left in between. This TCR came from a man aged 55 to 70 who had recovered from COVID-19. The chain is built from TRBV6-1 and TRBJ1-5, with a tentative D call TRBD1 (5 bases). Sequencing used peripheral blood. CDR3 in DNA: TGTGCCAGCAGTGGGCGTGTCAGGGTTGCGGGCAATCAGCCCCAGCATTTT. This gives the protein CASSGRVRVAGNQPQHF.